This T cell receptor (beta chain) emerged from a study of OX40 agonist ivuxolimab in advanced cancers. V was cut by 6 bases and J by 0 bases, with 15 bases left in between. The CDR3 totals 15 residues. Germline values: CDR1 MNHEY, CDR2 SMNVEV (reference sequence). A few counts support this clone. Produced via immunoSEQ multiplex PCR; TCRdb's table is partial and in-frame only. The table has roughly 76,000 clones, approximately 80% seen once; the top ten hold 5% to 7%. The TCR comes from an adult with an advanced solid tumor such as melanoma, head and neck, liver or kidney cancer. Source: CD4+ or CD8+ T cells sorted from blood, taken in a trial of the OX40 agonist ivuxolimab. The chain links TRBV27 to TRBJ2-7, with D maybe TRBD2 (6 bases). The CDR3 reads CASSTIRDSSYEQYF. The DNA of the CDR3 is TGTGCCAGCAGCACAATCCGGGACTCCTCCTACGAGCAGTACTTC.